The 27 T cell receptor beta chains below all came from one sample that was sequenced in a study of T cells in Graves' hyperthyroidism and ophthalmopathy. It was RNA transcripts that yielded the amplified TCR beta CDR3 regions. TCR CDR3 regions were first amplified by RT-PCR with HTBI primers. TCRdb fed the multiplex PCR reads into MiXCR, producing one record per CDR3 protein. The data hold roughly 300,000 distinct CDR3 sequences, with about 20% observed a single time. The sequenced sample was blood. These receptors originate from a woman aged 50 to 65 with Graves' hyperthyroidism.

This chain uses TRBV7-9 with TRBJ2-1, with 11 nucleotides matching TRBD2. V lost 5 bases and J lost 8; bases outside the gene matches: 5. The germline CDR1 and CDR2 sequences are SEHNR and FQNEAQ (reference sequence). The CDR3 runs 14 residues. CDR3 in DNA: TGTGCCAGCAGCGAAACTAGCGGGAGATATGAGCAGTTCTTC. As protein: CASSETSGRYEQFF.

V usage is TRBV2 and J usage is TRBJ2-7, with D perhaps matching TRBD2 (6 bases). CDR3 length: 17 amino acids. V dropped 6 bases and J dropped 0 bases, with 21 bases sitting between them. From germline, CDR1 is SNHLY and CDR2 FYNNEI. The CDR3 DNA reads TGTGCCAGCAGCACCACTGGGGGGTACGCCAGCTCCTACGAGCAGTACTTC. Protein: CASSTTGGYASSYEQYF.

This clonotype was detected ten times or more. The V call is TRBV2, the J call TRBJ1-2, with D possibly matching TRBD1 (6 bases). Germline V CDR1 and CDR2: SNHLY, FYNNEI. The CDR3 totals 14 residues. With 6 bases removed from V and 7 bases from J, the gap between germline ends came to 18 bases. Here the CDR3 DNA reads TGTGCCAGCAGGACAGGCTACTCGGAGGGTGGCTACACCTTC. Translation: CASRTGYSEGGYTF. The full variable domain, rest sourced from reference TRBV2 and TRBJ1-2, is EPEVTQTPSHQVTQMGQEVILRCVPISNHLYFYWYRQILGQKVEFLVSFYNNEISEKSEIFDDQFSVERPDGSNFTLKIRSTKLEDSAMYFCASRTGYSEGGYTFGSGTRLTVV.

The genes are TRBV27 and TRBJ2-7; D gene ambiguous. The germline CDR1 and CDR2 sequences are MNHEY and SMNVEV (reference sequence). CDR3 length: 15 amino acids. With 5 bases removed from V and 0 bases from J, the gap between germline ends came to 14 bases. The CDR3 region has the DNA TGTGCCAGCAGTACCCTCGCGGATACCTCCTACGAGCAGTACTTC. Its translation: CASSTLADTSYEQYF.

There are a few counts of this clonotype. The chain has TRBV7-2 and TRBJ2-3, with D perhaps TRBD2 (6 bases). V lost 5 bases and J lost 2, with 14 bases in between. Looked up from germline, CDR1 is SGHTA and CDR2 is FQGNSA. The CDR3 totals 15 residues. The CDR3 region is CASSPRSGVTDTQYF. The CDR3 nucleotides read TGTGCCAGCAGCCCCCGGTCGGGGGTCACAGATACGCAGTATTTT.

This clonotype was detected many times. The chain uses TRBV3-1 and TRBJ1-1; 10 bases are a match to TRBD1. The CDR3 runs 15 residues. Trimming removed 4 bases from V and 4 bases from J; junction bases left unmatched: 6. Germline CDR1 LGHDT, CDR2 YNNKEL (reference sequence). The CDR3 region has the DNA TGTGCCAGCAGCCCTCGACAGGGGGCCGGCACTGAAGCTTTCTTT. As protein: CASSPRQGAGTEAFF. Looking up the rest from reference TRBV3-1 and TRBJ1-1 gives the full variable domain: DTAVSQTPKYLVTQMGNDKSIKCEQNLGHDTMYWYKQDSKKFLKIMFSYNNKELIINETVPNRFSPKSPDKAHLNLHINSLELGDSAVYFCASSPRQGAGTEAFFGQGTRLTVV.

The chain combines TRBV6-2 or TRBV6-3 with TRBJ1-2; no definite D call. Germline V gene lookup returns CDR1 MNHEY and CDR2 SVGEGT. The CDR3 loop spans 13 amino acids. Trimming left V 5 bases short and J 4 bases short, with 11 bases between. The CDR3 sequence: CASSLGWGYGYTF. Here the CDR3 DNA reads TGTGCCAGCAGTCTGGGTTGGGGCTATGGCTACACCTTC.

V is TRBV19 and J is TRBJ1-1; 10 bases agree with TRBD1. Losses at the gene ends were 7 bases for V and 4 bases for J; bases not matched to a gene: 9. The germline gives CDR1 LNHDA, CDR2 SQIVND (reference sequence). The CDR3 loop spans 15 amino acids. Written as DNA, the CDR3 is TGTGCCAGTACCGCAGGGACAGGGGAGGTCACTGAAGCTTTCTTT. Encoded protein: CASTAGTGEVTEAFF.

This clonotype was seen ten or more times. This chain connects TRBV30 to TRBJ1-3; D not resolved. The CDR3 is 17 residues long. Trimming stripped 1 base from V and 1 base from J, with 17 bases between. CDR1 and CDR2 from the germline V gene are GTSNPN and SVGIG (reference sequence). CDR3 nucleotide sequence: TGTGCCTGGAGTGCGCGGGAGAGGGTCGCTTCTGGAAACACCATATATTTT. Protein product: CAWSARERVASGNTIYF.

This clonotype turned up a few times. The V and J genes are TRBV7-6 and TRBJ1-5; D perhaps matches TRBD1 (5 bases). The V end was cut by 1 base, the J end by 0 bases, with 16 bases between. CDR3 length: 18 amino acids. The germline V gene encodes CDR1 SGHVS and CDR2 FNYEAQ. The CDR3 protein is CASSLEIWQGDSNQPQHF. DNA of the CDR3: TGTGCCAGCAGCTTAGAGATTTGGCAGGGAGATAGCAATCAGCCCCAGCATTTT.

This clonotype was seen repeatedly, ten times or more. V is TRBV27 and J is TRBJ1-2; D remains unclear. Germline V gene sequence: CDR1 MNHEY, CDR2 SMNVEV (reference sequence). Trimming shortened V by 6 bases and J by 3 bases, and 11 bases separated the two germline ends. This CDR3 is built from 13 residues. The CDR3 loop reads CASRGGGDYGYTF. DNA of the CDR3: TGTGCCAGCAGGGGCGGCGGGGACTATGGCTACACCTTC.

This clonotype is a singleton in its sample. This chain connects TRBV2 to TRBJ1-5; TRBD1 aligns across 8 bases. This CDR3 region has 16 residues. The V segment lost 6 bases and the J segment 4 bases; nucleotides outside the gene matches: 11. Per germline, CDR1 SNHLY and CDR2 FYNNEI. The CDR3 DNA sequence: TGTGCCAGCAGGGAGCAGGGGGCTGGTCTTAATCAGCCCCAGCATTTT. As protein: CASREQGAGLNQPQHF.

Many counts were recorded for this clonotype. The V and J genes are TRBV6-4 and TRBJ1-5; 8 bases match TRBD1. V lost 6 bases and J lost 2; bases outside the gene matches: 0. Germline V gene lookup returns CDR1 MRHNA and CDR2 SNTAGT. The CDR3 totals 13 residues. CDR3 nucleotide sequence: TGTGCCAGCAGGACAGGGGGCAATCAGCCCCAGCATTTT. Amino acid sequence: CASRTGGNQPQHF.

The chain uses TRBV14 and TRBJ2-5; 11 nucleotides agree with TRBD2. The CDR3 loop spans 15 amino acids. Germline V CDR1 and CDR2: SGHDN, FVKESK. V gave up 2 bases and J gave up 5 bases; unmatched junction bases: 4. CDR3 amino acids: CASSQIAGGPETQYF. CDR3 nucleotide sequence: TGTGCCAGCAGCCAAATAGCGGGAGGGCCGGAGACCCAGTACTTC.

The chain recombines TRBV20-1 with TRBJ2-1; 13 bases map to TRBD2. The germline V gene encodes CDR1 DFQATT and CDR2 SNEGSKA (reference sequence). CDR3 size: 15 residues. Losses at the gene ends were 3 bases for V and 4 bases for J; bases not matched to a gene: 3. The CDR3, as DNA: TGCAGTGCTAGGGCGACTAGCGGGGGGTACAATGAGCAGTTCTTC. Translated, it gives CSARATSGGYNEQFF.

This clonotype was found many times. V and J are TRBV5-1 and TRBJ2-3, with D possibly being TRBD1 (5 bases). CDR3 size: 16 residues. Germline V gene sequence: CDR1 SGHRS, CDR2 YFSETQ. The ends were cut back, 1 base at V and 0 bases at J, with 12 bases in the middle. CDR3 loop: CASSLQQAGSTDTQYF. CDR3 coding DNA: TGCGCCAGCAGCTTGCAGCAGGCAGGGAGCACAGATACGCAGTATTTT.

In this sample, this clonotype turned up a few times. The chain carries TRBV29-1 and TRBJ1-1; the D gene is possibly TRBD1 (6 bases). V lost 5 bases and J 8 bases, leaving 15 bases between the germline ends. The CDR3 loop spans 12 amino acids. Germline assignment: CDR1 SQVTM and CDR2 ANQGSEA. For the CDR3, the DNA is TGCAGCGTTACCGACAGGCTAAAAGAAGCTTTCTTT. It codes for CSVTDRLKEAFF.

This clonotype has at least ten counts. The chain is built from TRBV20-1 and TRBJ2-3; TRBD1 might be the D (5 bases). Germline CDR1 DFQATT, CDR2 SNEGSKA (reference sequence). V lost 3 bases to trimming and J lost 5 bases, with 9 bases between them. This CDR3 comprises 12 residues. The DNA for the CDR3 is TGCAGTGCTAGTGGTGACAGAGATACGCAGTATTTT. Protein sequence: CSASGDRDTQYF.

This clonotype was recorded many times. The chain links TRBV2 to TRBJ2-3, with D perhaps matching TRBD1 or TRBD2 (5 bases each). Germline V gene data show CDR1 as SNHLY and CDR2 as FYNNEI. The CDR3 has 14 residues. The ends were cut back, 4 bases at V and 5 bases at J, with 13 bases in the middle. CDR3 sequence: CASSVGPRVDTQYF. For the CDR3, the DNA is TGTGCCAGCAGTGTGGGACCAAGGGTAGATACGCAGTATTTT.

This clonotype was picked up one time. This CDR3 is CAVGQGDKDEQYF. CDR3 bases: TGTGCCGTAGGACAGGGGGACAAGGACGAGCAGTACTTC. The chain joins TRBV10-3 to TRBJ2-7; the match to TRBD1 covers 10 bases. Germline V gene lookup returns CDR1 ENHRY and CDR2 SYGVKD. This CDR3 has 13 amino acids. Germline trimming cut 11 bases from V and 5 bases from J; bases unmatched to any gene: 9.

V gene TRBV6-5 combines with J gene TRBJ1-1; D unresolved. CDR3 length: 15 amino acids. The germline V gene encodes CDR1 MNHEY and CDR2 SVGAGI. Between the trimmed V and J ends, which lost 0 bases and 4 bases, there was a span of 12 bases. The CDR3 sequence: CASSYSGTLGTEAFF. CDR3 nucleotides: TGTGCCAGCAGTTACTCAGGCACCCTAGGCACTGAAGCTTTCTTT.

This clonotype was picked up many times. V and J are TRBV3-1 and TRBJ2-3; D might be TRBD2 (7 bases). This CDR3 contains 15 residues. Looked up from germline, CDR1 is LGHDT and CDR2 is YNNKEL (reference sequence). The V gene lost 4 bases and the J gene lost 5 bases, with 16 bases spanning the gap. CDR3 sequence reads: CASSLSRGGVDTQYF. The CDR3 region has the DNA TGTGCCAGCAGCCTCTCTAGGGGGGGTGTAGATACGCAGTATTTT.

This chain links TRBV6-2 or TRBV6-3 with TRBJ1-6; D uncertain. CDR1 is MNHEY, CDR2 SVGEGT, per germline. The V end was cut by 5 bases, the J end by 7 bases, with 12 bases between. The CDR3 has 14 residues. The CDR3 coding sequence is TGTGCCAGCAGTCTAGCACGGAAAAATTCACCCCTCCACTTT. Amino acids: CASSLARKNSPLHF.

The chain recombines TRBV20-1 with TRBJ2-1; D is perhaps TRBD2 (6 bases). Germline CDR1 is DFQATT and CDR2 is SNEGSKA (reference sequence). Trimming took off 3 bases at V and 7 bases at J, with 16 bases between the two ends. CDR3 length: 14 residues. The CDR3, as DNA: TGCAGTGCTAGCTCGGGACTCGATACAAATGAGCAGTTCTTC. This translates into CSASSGLDTNEQFF.

This chain connects TRBV27 to TRBJ2-1; no firm D call. CDR1 MNHEY and CDR2 SMNVEV come from the germline V gene (reference sequence). V gave up 5 bases and J gave up 5 bases, with 16 bases separating them. CDR3 length equals 15 residues. CDR3 nucleotide sequence: TGTGCCAGCAGTCCCTCGTCAGGACGGAACAATGAGCAGTTCTTC. This translates into CASSPSSGRNNEQFF.

This clonotype was seen a handful of times. This rearrangement joins TRBV6-1 to TRBJ1-5, with 7 bases aligning to TRBD1. V was pared by 3 bases and J by 7 bases, with 6 bases of the junction left unmatched. This CDR3 has 14 amino acids. Per germline, CDR1 MNHNS and CDR2 SASEGT. This CDR3 reads CASSEATGLQPQHF. The CDR3 coding sequence is TGTGCCAGCAGTGAGGCGACAGGGCTCCAGCCCCAGCATTTT.

The chain couples TRBV28 to TRBJ1-5, with 7 bases identical to TRBD1. Trimming at V came to 7 bases and at J to 6 bases, leaving 6 bases not matched to a gene. The length of the CDR3 is 13 residues. CDR1 is MDHEN and CDR2 is SYDVKM in the germline V gene. This CDR3 reads CASKVAGGQPQHF. CDR3 in DNA: TGTGCCAGCAAGGTAGCAGGGGGTCAGCCCCAGCATTTT.